These 30 T cell receptor beta chains were all obtained from the same sample, sequenced in a study of cytomegalovirus exposure and HLA in healthy donors. In the PCR, 60 Vbeta and 13 Jbeta primers were used. Measured with immunoSEQ multiplex PCR; TCRdb has only the in-frame clones, and not every one. The sample lists around 150,000 clones, 70% to 80% seen once, with about 9.9% in the top ten. The sample comprised PBMCs. The receptors stem from a man younger than 35 in good health and CMV-seropositive.

The V call is TRBV9, the J call TRBJ2-3; 7 nucleotides align to TRBD2. The CDR3 covers 15 residues. CDR1 SGDLS and CDR2 YYNGEE come from the germline V gene. V trimming: 1 base; J trimming: 4 bases; junction bases outside the gene matches: 6. The CDR3 DNA follows: TGTGCCAGCAGCGTACACCTAGCGGAGGCAGATACGCAGTATTTT. Residues: CASSVHLAEADTQYF.

This chain uses TRBV5-1 with TRBJ2-7, with a tentative D call TRBD1 (6 bases). Trimming removed 1 base at V and 3 bases at J, with 8 bases between. CDR1 and CDR2 (germline): SGHRS, YFSETQ. The CDR3 contains 13 residues. CDR3 sequence: CASSLRTDYEQYF. The CDR3 DNA sequence: TGCGCCAGCAGCTTGCGGACAGACTACGAGCAGTACTTC.

The rearrangement joins TRBV30 to TRBJ1-2; possibly TRBD1 for D (5 bases). CDR3 size: 14 residues. V was clipped by 3 bases and J by 1 base, with 12 bases between them. Per the germline V gene, CDR1 is GTSNPN and CDR2 is SVGIG (reference sequence). CDR3: CAWRGGRNNYGYTF. For the CDR3, the DNA is TGTGCCTGGAGGGGGGGACGAAATAACTATGGCTACACCTTC.

This clone was detected a few times. The chain has TRBV2 and TRBJ1-1; 8 bases map to TRBD1. This CDR3 spans 14 amino acids. From germline, CDR1 is SNHLY and CDR2 FYNNEI. After removal of 5 bases from V and 0 bases from J, the junction contained 2 bases not matched to a gene. CDR3 sequence (DNA): TGTGCCAGCAGTATACAGGGGGTGAACACTGAAGCTTTCTTT. It encodes CASSIQGVNTEAFF. Complete variable domain (other parts from reference TRBV2 and TRBJ1-1): EPEVTQTPSHQVTQMGQEVILRCVPISNHLYFYWYRQILGQKVEFLVSFYNNEISEKSEIFDDQFSVERPDGSNFTLKIRSTKLEDSAMYFCASSIQGVNTEAFFGQGTRLTVV.

Only one count was recorded for this clone. J is TRBJ2-2 and V is TRBV5-1; the match to TRBD1 covers 10 bases. J was trimmed by 2 bases and V by 4 bases; bases with no gene match: 11. Germline-derived CDR1 and CDR2 are SGHRS and YFSETQ. The CDR3 has 18 amino acids. As DNA, the CDR3 is TGCGCCAGCAGCATCTCCGGGACAGGGGTCCTCAACACCGGGGAGCTGTTTTTT. Translating gives CASSISGTGVLNTGELFF.

This sequence joins TRBV6-6 and TRBJ2-7; TRBD1 is a possible D gene (6 bases). V lost 6 bases and J 5 bases, leaving 14 bases between the germline ends. The CDR3 loop spans 13 amino acids. The germline gives CDR1 MNHNY, CDR2 SVGAGI (reference sequence). CDR3 sequence: CASSRDRFDEQYF. The CDR3 DNA follows: TGTGCCAGCAGCCGAGACAGGTTTGACGAGCAGTACTTC.

This rearrangement joins TRBV4-2 to TRBJ2-6; D possibly corresponds to TRBD1 (6 bases). The V end was cut by 4 bases, the J end by 1 base, with 8 bases between. This CDR3 is 15 amino acids long. CDR1 and CDR2 (germline): LGHNA, YNFKEQ. In nucleotides, the CDR3 is TGTGCCAGCAGCCCTACAGGGTCTGGGGCCAACGTCCTGACTTTC. Translated: CASSPTGSGANVLTF.

The gene calls are TRBV5-6 and TRBJ1-3, with a weak D call TRBD1 (5 bases). The CDR3 has 15 amino acids. The V and J ends lost 3 bases and 0 bases respectively, with 10 bases between them. Germline assignment: CDR1 SGHDT and CDR2 YYEEEE. CDR3 sequence: CASSYRGFSGNTIYF. The CDR3 DNA reads TGTGCCAGCAGCTACCGGGGGTTCTCTGGAAACACCATATATTTT. Full variable domain (missing parts from reference TRBV5-6 and TRBJ1-3): DAGVTQSPTHLIKTRGQQVTLRCSPKSGHDTVSWYQQALGQGPQFIFQYYEEEERQRGNFPDRFSGHQFPNYSSELNVNALLLGDSALYLCASSYRGFSGNTIYFGEGSWLTVV.

The chain links TRBV13 to TRBJ2-7; 7 nucleotides agree with TRBD2. CDR3 length equals 19 residues. V was clipped by 0 bases and J by 3 bases; unmatched bases: 17. Germline loops: CDR1 PRHDT, CDR2 FYEKMQ (reference sequence). The CDR3: CASSLGLREIEELVYEQYF. In DNA, the CDR3 is TGTGCCAGCAGCTTAGGTCTGCGGGAGATAGAGGAGCTGGTCTACGAGCAGTACTTC.

The chain couples TRBV5-4 to TRBJ2-1, with 9 bases lining up with TRBD2. This CDR3 region has 17 residues. Per the germline V gene, CDR1 is SGHNT and CDR2 is YYREEE (reference sequence). Losses at the gene ends were 3 bases for V and 4 bases for J; bases not matched to a gene: 11. The CDR3 DNA reads TGTGCCAGCAGCTCGAGAAATAGCGGGAGTCCATACAATGAGCAGTTCTTC. Translation: CASSSRNSGSPYNEQFF. The full variable domain, completed using reference TRBV5-4 and TRBJ2-1, is ETGVTQSPTHLIKTRGQQVTLRCSSQSGHNTVSWYQQALGQGPQFIFQYYREEENGRGNFPPRFSGLQFPNYSSELNVNALELDDSALYLCASSSRNSGSPYNEQFFGPGTRLTVL.

The V and J genes are TRBV6-1 and TRBJ2-5, with D uncertain. Germline V gene data show CDR1 as MNHNS and CDR2 as SASEGT. CDR3 length: 13 residues. The V gene lost 11 bases and the J gene lost 2 bases, with 15 bases spanning the gap. The CDR3 DNA reads as TGTGCCGTACTTACCCCACCGCAAGAGACCCAGTACTTC. It codes for CAVLTPPQETQYF.

The CDR3 DNA reads TGTGCCACGCAACTAGTACCGCAAGAGACCCAGTACTTC. Its translation: CATQLVPQETQYF. The J gene is TRBJ2-5, the V gene TRBV6-6; D may be TRBD2 (5 bases). CDR3 length: 13 residues. Germline lookup yields CDR1 MNHNY and CDR2 SVGAGI (reference sequence). V was trimmed by 10 bases and J by 2 bases, leaving 14 bases between them.

The gene calls are TRBV27 and TRBJ2-3; TRBD2 matches at 8 bases. In germline, CDR1 is MNHEY, CDR2 SMNVEV (reference sequence). This CDR3 comprises 14 residues. V dropped 3 bases and J dropped 3; count of bases not matched to a gene: 2. The CDR3 region has the DNA TGTGCCAGCAGTTTGCGCGGGAGGACAGATACGCAGTATTTT. This sequence encodes CASSLRGRTDTQYF.

This clone appeared a few times. A read error may produce the germline difference seen at one junction end. V usage is TRBV13 and J usage is TRBJ2-5; TRBD2 matches 12 bases. Germline CDR1 is PRHDT and CDR2 is FYEKMQ (reference sequence). CDR3 length: 17 amino acids. The CDR3 sequence: CASSPTGTSGQEENQYF. DNA for the CDR3: TGTGCCAGCAGCCCGACCGGGACTAGCGGGCAGGAAGAGAACCAGTACTTC.

The V call is TRBV7-9, the J call TRBJ2-7; 8 bases line up with TRBD1. The germline V gene encodes CDR1 SEHNR and CDR2 FQNEAQ (reference sequence). With 5 bases clipped from V and 0 bases from J, the junction kept 6 bases outside the gene matches. This CDR3 has 15 amino acids. CDR3 bases: TGTGCCAGCAGCCCGTGGGACAGGCCCTCCTACGAGCAGTACTTC. Its translation: CASSPWDRPSYEQYF.

The V and J genes are TRBV29-1 and TRBJ1-5, with D possibly TRBD1 on 6 matching bases. The V and J ends lost 4 bases and 5 bases respectively, with 12 bases between them. Germline V CDR1 and CDR2: SQVTM, ANQGSEA. The CDR3 has 13 residues. The CDR3 DNA reads TGCAGCGTTGCACAGGGTTTTGATCAGCCCCAGCATTTT. This translates into CSVAQGFDQPQHF. The full variable domain, its missing parts supplied by reference TRBV29-1 and TRBJ1-5, is SAVISQKPSRDICQRGTSLTIQCQVDSQVTMMFWYRQQPGQSLTLIATANQGSEATYESGFVIDKFPISRPNLTFSTLTVSNMSPEDSSIYLCSVAQGFDQPQHFGDGTRLSIL.

This sequence joins TRBV27 and TRBJ2-3; TRBD2 matches 10 bases. Germline trimming cut 6 bases from V and 2 bases from J; bases unmatched to any gene: 14. Germline V gives CDR1 MNHEY, CDR2 SMNVEV (reference sequence). This CDR3 spans 18 amino acids. This chain's CDR3 is CASSPSGGVYRYTDTQYF. The CDR3 bases are TGTGCCAGCAGCCCAAGCGGGGGGGTCTATAGATACACAGATACGCAGTATTTT.

This chain links TRBV18 with TRBJ1-5; 9 bases agree with TRBD1. J lost 4 bases, V lost 5 bases, and 3 bases had no gene match. The CDR3 sequence is 14 residues long. Per the germline V gene, CDR1 is KGHSH and CDR2 is LQKENI. CDR3 sequence: CASSTGTGNQPQHF. CDR3 bases: TGTGCCAGCTCAACCGGGACAGGGAATCAGCCCCAGCATTTT.

The chain recombines TRBV25-1 with TRBJ2-1, with 8 bases aligning to TRBD2. Trimming took 2 bases from V and 4 from J; bases not matched to a gene: 10. The CDR3 covers 17 residues. Germline lookup yields CDR1 MGHDK and CDR2 SYGVNS. The chain's CDR3 is CASSEGDGRAGYNEQFF. CDR3 sequence (DNA): TGTGCCAGCAGTGAAGGGGACGGGAGGGCGGGGTACAATGAGCAGTTCTTC.

This chain's CDR3 is CASSPRVEGHYGYTF. DNA of the CDR3: TGTGCCAGCAGCCCCCGGGTGGAGGGGCACTATGGCTACACCTTC. The J gene is TRBJ1-2, the V gene TRBV21-1. TRBV21-1 is tagged as a pseudogene. This CDR3 spans 15 amino acids.

J is TRBJ2-1 and V is TRBV12-5, with a possible D match to TRBD2 (5 bases). The CDR3 spans 14 residues. Germline assignment: CDR1 LGHNT and CDR2 FRNRAP. Between the trimmed V and J ends, which lost 9 bases and 4 bases, there was a span of 16 bases. Here the CDR3 DNA reads TGTGCTAGCCAATCCCCCCCGGGATACAATGAGCAGTTCTTC. Its translation is CASQSPPGYNEQFF.

The CDR3 sequence is CASSSPDRGNTEAFF. The DNA for the CDR3 is TGTGCCAGCAGCTCCCCGGACAGGGGAAACACTGAAGCTTTCTTT. V usage is TRBV9 and J usage is TRBJ1-1, with TRBD1 identical over 9 bases. V shed 4 bases and J 2 bases; nucleotides not matched to a gene: 6. This CDR3 has 15 residues. Germline CDR1 reads SGDLS; CDR2 reads YYNGEE.

This rearrangement joins TRBV5-5 to TRBJ1-1; D not certain. V shed 1 base and J shed 5 bases, with 18 bases lying between them. Germline CDR1 is SGHKS and CDR2 is YYEKEE (reference sequence). This CDR3 contains 16 residues. The CDR3 DNA reads as TGTGCCAGCAGCTTGTCCCAACTACTGACGAGGACTGAAGCTTTCTTT. Translating it yields CASSLSQLLTRTEAFF.

The chain has TRBV5-4 and TRBJ1-1, with D possibly matching TRBD1 (6 bases). From germline, CDR1 is SGHNT and CDR2 YYREEE (reference sequence). The CDR3 extends over 16 amino acids. V was pared by 4 bases and J by 2 bases, with 18 bases between. This CDR3 reads CASSPTPQGTNTEAFF. The CDR3 region has the DNA TGTGCCAGCAGCCCGACCCCACAGGGTACCAACACTGAAGCTTTCTTT. The complete variable domain, with remaining parts taken from reference TRBV5-4 and TRBJ1-1, reads ETGVTQSPTHLIKTRGQQVTLRCSSQSGHNTVSWYQQALGQGPQFIFQYYREEENGRGNFPPRFSGLQFPNYSSELNVNALELDDSALYLCASSPTPQGTNTEAFFGQGTRLTVV.

This chain joins TRBV19 and TRBJ1-5, with 7 bases that match TRBD1. V shed 1 base and J 5 bases; nucleotides not matched to a gene: 5. The CDR3 totals 15 residues. Germline V gene lookup returns CDR1 LNHDA and CDR2 SQIVND (reference sequence). CDR3 nucleotides: TGTGCCAGTAGTATAGCAGACAGGGCGGATCAGCCCCAGCATTTT. Protein product: CASSIADRADQPQHF. Filled out from reference TRBV19 and TRBJ1-5, the complete variable domain reads DGGITQSPKYLFRKEGQNVTLSCEQNLNHDAMYWYRQDPGQGLRLIYYSQIVNDFQKGDIAEGYSVSREKKESFPLTVTSAQKNPTAFYLCASSIADRADQPQHFGDGTRLSIL.

The chain employs TRBV11-2 and TRBJ2-1, with 7 positions matching TRBD2. Germline loops: CDR1 SGHAT, CDR2 FQNNGV. The CDR3 sequence is 14 residues long. V dropped 10 bases and J dropped 0; count of bases not matched to a gene: 6. The CDR3 nucleotides are TGTGCCACCACCAGCGGGAACTCCTACAATGAGCAGTTCTTC. This encodes CATTSGNSYNEQFF.

In DNA form, the CDR3 reads TGTGCCAGCAGCCCCCCCCCTGGCACACAAATCATGAACACTGAAGCTTTCTTT. Protein sequence: CASSPPPGTQIMNTEAFF. V usage is TRBV7-9 and J usage is TRBJ1-1, with D unclear. From germline, CDR1 is SEHNR and CDR2 FQNEAQ (reference sequence). The V end was cut by 5 bases, the J end by 0 bases, with 22 bases between. There are 18 residues in the CDR3.

The chain links TRBV18 to TRBJ2-5; 7 bases line up with TRBD1. Germline CDR1 reads KGHSH; CDR2 reads LQKENI. J was trimmed by 2 bases and V by 3 bases; bases with no gene match: 0. The CDR3 consists of 13 residues. In DNA, the CDR3 is TGTGCCAGCTCACCGGGACAGCAAGAGACCCAGTACTTC. Translated: CASSPGQQETQYF.

This clone was seen a handful of times. V is TRBV6-6 and J is TRBJ2-7; TRBD1 agrees at 7 bases. V lost 5 bases, J lost 4 bases, and 8 bases stayed unmatched. Germline V CDR1 and CDR2: MNHNY, SVGAGI (reference sequence). The CDR3 has 14 residues. This CDR3 is CASSPPGRGYEQYF. As DNA, the CDR3 is TGTGCCAGCAGTCCGCCGGGCAGGGGGTACGAGCAGTACTTC.

The V and J genes are TRBV19 and TRBJ2-2, with a weak D call TRBD2 (5 bases). In germline, CDR1 is LNHDA, CDR2 SQIVND (reference sequence). V was trimmed by 4 bases and J by 4 bases, leaving 13 bases between them. This CDR3 contains 15 residues. The CDR3: CASSNNGMSTGELFF. CDR3 DNA: TGTGCCAGTAGTAATAACGGGATGAGCACCGGGGAGCTGTTTTTT.